The source of this T cell receptor beta chain is a study of control samples from healthy donors and cancer patients. Only in-frame clones appear in the TCRdb table, and some are missing; sequencing was by immunoSEQ multiplex PCR. The data hold about 96,000 clones, with over 90% observed a single time. The CDR3 spans 16 residues. Germline V gene data show CDR1 as SGHTA and CDR2 as FQGTGA. V dropped 5 bases and J dropped 7; count of bases not matched to a gene: 11. The receptor's source is a young man in good health. Specimen: blood. The rearrangement joins TRBV7-3 to TRBJ2-1, with 10 nucleotides matching TRBD2. This CDR3 reads CASSVNPGLADNEQFF. CDR3 coding DNA: TGTGCCAGCAGCGTGAACCCTGGACTAGCGGATAATGAGCAGTTCTTC.